The clone carrying this T cell receptor (beta chain) was detected many times. Its matching antigen is unknown. Building the TCR beta libraries relied on iRepertoire HTBI primers, and CDR3 regions underwent Arm-PCR. From the multiplex PCR reads, TCRdb called clonotypes with MiXCR, one entry per CDR3 protein. The sample holds 400,000 to 500,000 distinct CDR3 sequences, around 23% seen once. V was clipped by 5 bases and J by 6 bases; unmatched bases: 6. In germline, CDR1 is SNHLY, CDR2 FYNNEI. The CDR3 extends over 13 amino acids. The source of the sample is a study of regulatory T cells in long-lasting Graves disease. General study findings and limits: Accuracy was possibly reduced by small sample size.

As to time point: persistent/refractory GD, antithyroid drugs over 5 years with positive TRAb. The TCR library was prepared using RNA isolated from PBMCs. By American Thyroid Association guidelines, Graves' disease was diagnosed in the cohort. Peripheral blood, around 9 milliliters per patient, was collected in EDTA tubes. The starting material was peripheral blood mononuclear cells (PBMCs), obtained when the disease was refractory, from a patient treated with antithyroid drugs. The chain links TRBV2 to TRBJ1-2, with 7 bases identical to TRBD1. The origin of this receptor is a female donor with Graves disease. The CDR3 sequence: CASSNQGEDGYTF. In DNA, the CDR3 is TGTGCCAGCAGTAATCAGGGGGAGGATGGCTACACCTTC.